This T cell receptor beta chain was sequenced during a study of CXCR3-negative and CXCR3-positive naive CD8 T cells. About the study: Collectively, the libraries yielded about 135 million TRB reads in total, at about 1.5 +/- 0.3 million per library. Overall study findings and caveats: The study found comparably high diversity in both naive subsets and much lower diversity in memory CD8+ cells. The naive subsets expressed comparable surface CD5, and the authors inferred TCR strength from TRB CDR3 properties. TRB CDR3s of CXCR3-positive naive cells were more hydrophobic than those of CXCR3-negative naive cells.

In preparing the TRB cDNA libraries, 5' RACE with UMI labels was used. TCRdb derives one entry per CDR3 protein from the 5' RACE reads, leaving out DNA. This table lists around 130,000 distinct CDR3 sequences. Naive CD8+ T cells displayed a CD45RO-CCR7+CD27+CD95- phenotype. A note on this clonotype: What it binds is not known.

The receptor's source is a human donor in good health. Some clones in this sample may be carry-over from other donors' samples. The source material was naive CXCR3+ CD8+ T cells from blood. The subset denotes: CD45RO-CCR7+CD27+CD95- naive CD8+ T cells expressing CXCR3 (TNR3+).

This CDR3 is CSVGGQASFGYTF. The rearrangement joins TRBV29-1 to TRBJ1-2; TCRdb proposes TRBD1, but this gene call is untestable without DNA. The CDR3 runs to 13 residues. Per germline, CDR1 SQVTM and CDR2 ANQGSEA.